This paragraph covers one T cell receptor (beta chain) sequence. Antigen specificity is unknown. The ends were cut back, 5 bases at V and 3 bases at J, with 16 bases in the middle. This CDR3 region has 15 residues. The sample is drawn from a study of T-cell reconstitution after alpha-beta-depleted transplantation in children. The study's findings and limits: As was reported, about two months after transplant, alpha-beta T cells came from several hundred expanded graft clones. For some patients, TCRbeta diversity was high at day 60 because of recipient T cells and thymic progenitors that survived. Once a year had passed after transplant, T-cell counts and diversity came mostly from newly produced T cells.

TCRbeta library construction was performed incorporating unique molecular identifiers. TCRdb analysed the PCR reads with MiXCR anew, one entry per CDR3 protein. Among hundreds of thousands of distinct CDR3 sequences, 15% to 20% were seen once, and the ten largest hold around 38%. The sample was PBMCs, mostly from graft donor cells, taken 360 days after TCRalphabeta/CD19-depleted stem cell transplant. The chain joins TRBV12-3 or TRBV12-4 to TRBJ1-2; D unresolved. The sequence was obtained from a male patient aged 2 to 9 who had a stem cell transplant for acute lymphoblastic leukemia, so the T cells may come from the graft donor. CDR3 amino acids: CASSLSLGLYYGYTF. For the CDR3, the DNA is TGTGCCAGCAGTCTCTCACTGGGCCTATACTATGGCTACACCTTC.